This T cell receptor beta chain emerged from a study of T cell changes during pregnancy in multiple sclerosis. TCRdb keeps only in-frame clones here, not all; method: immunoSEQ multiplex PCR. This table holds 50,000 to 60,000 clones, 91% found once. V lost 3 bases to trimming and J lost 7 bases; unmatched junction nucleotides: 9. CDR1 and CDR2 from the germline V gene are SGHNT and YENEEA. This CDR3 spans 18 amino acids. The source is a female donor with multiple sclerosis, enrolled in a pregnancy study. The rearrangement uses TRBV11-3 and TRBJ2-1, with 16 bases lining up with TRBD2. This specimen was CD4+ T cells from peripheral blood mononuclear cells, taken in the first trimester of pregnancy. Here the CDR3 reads CASSFAGTSGGASNEQFF. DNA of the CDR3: TGTGCCAGCAGCTTCGCCGGGACTAGCGGGGGGGCCAGTAATGAGCAGTTCTTC.